This T cell receptor beta chain came from a study of blood T cells in healthy people across ages. Study-level results: TCR beta diversity, measured per million T cells, fell in a roughly linear way with age.

Together with a sample-barcoded 5' primer, a J-beta primer mix was included in a second PCR lasting roughly 6 to 12 cycles. A template-switch adaptor that had 12 random nucleotides put a tag on each cDNA molecule. From the 5' RACE reads, TCRdb called clonotypes with MiXCR, one entry per CDR3 protein. Among some 1.7 million distinct CDR3 sequences listed, 28% were seen once. This clonotype was counted only a few times. Its antigen is currently unknown. This CDR3 is built from 14 residues. Germline values: CDR1 MNHEY, CDR2 SVGAGI. The germline V and J ends were trimmed by 5 bases and 5 bases, with 13 bases remaining between them.

The receptor comes from a woman aged 25 to 39 in good health. The sequenced sample consisted of blood. The chain employs TRBV6-5 and TRBJ1-5; D is unresolved. CDR3 bases: TGTGCCAGCAGTAGACACAGACGTTATCAGCCCCAGCATTTT. Translated: CASSRHRRYQPQHF.